These 26 T cell receptor beta chains came from one sample sequenced in a study of CXCR3-negative and CXCR3-positive naive CD8 T cells. Each TRB cDNA library was prepared by 5' RACE (with UMI labels). TCRdb reprocessed the 5' RACE reads and stores each CDR3 protein as one record, lacking DNA. Here the sample table reports 85,000 to 90,000 distinct CDR3 sequences. Findings of the study overall: Higher TRB CDR3 hydrophobicity marked CXCR3-positive naive cells relative to CXCR3-negative naive cells.

These TCRs' antigens remain unknown. The sequencing input was naive CXCR3+ CD8+ T cells from blood. Specified subset: CD45RO-CCR7+CD27+CD95- naive CD8+ T cells expressing CXCR3 (TNR3+). The receptors were sampled from a human donor in good health. Some clones in this sample may be carry-over from other donors' samples.

The rearrangement links TRBV7-9 to TRBJ1-4. Germline V lookup: CDR1 SEHNR, CDR2 FQNEAQ (reference sequence). The CDR3 is 15 residues long. The CDR3 here is CASSGRKATNEKLFF.

J is TRBJ1-4 and V is TRBV27. CDR1 and CDR2 from the germline V gene are MNHEY and SMNVEV (reference sequence). The CDR3 length is 14 residues. CDR3 loop: CASSHQGLNEKLFF.

The genes are TRBV12-3 or TRBV12-4 and TRBJ2-5; TCRdb returns TRBD2, unconfirmable since there is no DNA. The length of the CDR3 is 13 residues. Here the CDR3 reads CASSFLAGETQYF.

The gene calls are TRBV5-6 and TRBJ1-1; with no DNA, the TCRdb D assignment of TRBD1 cannot be verified. This CDR3 has 13 amino acids. CDR1 and CDR2 (germline): SGHDT, YYEEEE. The chain's CDR3 is CASSIQGMTEAFF.

The chain links TRBV3-1 to TRBJ2-1; lacking DNA, the TRBD2 call made by TCRdb goes unchecked. The CDR3 contains 16 residues. Germline V gene sequence: CDR1 LGHDT, CDR2 YNNKEL (reference sequence). The CDR3 protein is CASSQGARLAGDEQFF.

The rearrangement joins TRBV13 to TRBJ2-5. This CDR3 has 14 amino acids. CDR1 is PRHDT, CDR2 FYEKMQ, per germline (reference sequence). CDR3 protein: CASSLGQYQETQYF.

This sequence joins TRBV28 and TRBJ2-7; TCRdb indicates TRBD2, and absent DNA this call remains unverified. Germline lookup yields CDR1 MDHEN and CDR2 SYDVKM. The CDR3 totals 13 residues. CDR3 loop: CASSPRGYYEQYF.

The chain has TRBV28 and TRBJ2-5; the TRBD1 assignment by TCRdb is unverifiable without DNA. The CDR3 covers 12 residues. Germline V CDR1 and CDR2: MDHEN, SYDVKM. The CDR3 loop is CASRGVQETQYF.

The chain couples TRBV6-5 to TRBJ2-2; TCRdb picks TRBD2, but there is no DNA to check that call. The CDR3 is made up of 16 amino acids. Germline V gene lookup returns CDR1 MNHEY and CDR2 SVGAGI. The CDR3 sequence: CASSQQLAGVGGELFF.

The chain employs TRBV6-2 or TRBV6-3 and TRBJ2-1. The CDR3 covers 14 residues. The germline V gene has CDR1 MNHEY and CDR2 SVGEGT. The CDR3 loop is CASSYSIQYNEQFF.

J is TRBJ1-3 and V is TRBV28; TCRdb reports TRBD1, a call that lacks DNA to check it against. This CDR3 has 16 residues. CDR1 and CDR2 (germline): MDHEN, SYDVKM. Here the CDR3 reads CASSSPHTQFGNTIYF.

This chain links TRBV29-1 with TRBJ2-7; TCRdb indicates TRBD2, and absent DNA this call remains unverified. The CDR3 covers 12 residues. Germline V gene sequence: CDR1 SQVTM, CDR2 ANQGSEA. CDR3 sequence reads: CSGRVGDYEQYF.

The chain carries TRBV7-8 and TRBJ1-1; TCRdb returns TRBD1, unconfirmable since there is no DNA. This CDR3 has 13 amino acids. CDR1 is SGHVS, CDR2 FQNEAQ, per germline. The CDR3 here is CASSPSGDTEAFF.

J is TRBJ2-3 and V is TRBV4-1; with no DNA, the TCRdb D assignment of TRBD2 cannot be verified. This CDR3 spans 16 amino acids. Germline lookup yields CDR1 MGHRA and CDR2 YSYEKL. The chain's CDR3 is CASSQDSGDFSGTQYF.

V and J are TRBV14 and TRBJ2-2; TCRdb outputs TRBD2, but without DNA this stays unchecked. This CDR3 has 16 amino acids. The germline gives CDR1 SGHDN, CDR2 FVKESK. CDR3 protein: CASSVLAGEGVGELFF.

The V call is TRBV19, the J call TRBJ1-2; TCRdb's D call, TRBD1, is unchecked because there is no DNA. The CDR3 totals 14 residues. Germline-derived CDR1 and CDR2 are LNHDA and SQIVND (reference sequence). The CDR3 region is CASQDKGNTYGYTF.

This rearrangement joins TRBV5-1 to TRBJ1-2; absent DNA, TCRdb's TRBD1 call cannot be checked. The V gene's germline CDR1 is SGHRS and CDR2 YFSETQ. The CDR3 runs 15 residues. CDR3 amino acids: CASSLAGTENYGYTF.

The chain couples TRBV4-2 to TRBJ2-1; the D gene TCRdb calls, TRBD2, cannot be checked with no DNA. The CDR3 is made up of 19 amino acids. CDR1 and CDR2 from the germline V gene are LGHNA and YNFKEQ. CDR3 amino acids: CASSQEPLQGGGARNEQFF.

The chain couples TRBV7-2 to TRBJ2-7; TCRdb returns TRBD1, unconfirmable since there is no DNA. This CDR3 has 19 residues. CDR1 SGHTA and CDR2 FQGNSA come from the germline V gene. The CDR3 sequence is CASSLEGGTWREDSYEQYF.

The chain joins TRBV20-1 to TRBJ2-5. Germline CDR1 reads DFQATT; CDR2 reads SNEGSKA (reference sequence). The CDR3 sequence is 13 residues long. CDR3 region: CSARDPSQETQYF.

The chain recombines TRBV29-1 with TRBJ2-7; TCRdb's D call, TRBD1, is unchecked because there is no DNA. The CDR3 spans 11 residues. Per germline, CDR1 SQVTM and CDR2 ANQGSEA. CDR3 in amino acids: CSVGQVYEQYF.

The chain uses TRBV27 and TRBJ2-1; the D call from TCRdb, TRBD1, cannot be confirmed without DNA. Germline V gives CDR1 MNHEY, CDR2 SMNVEV (reference sequence). The CDR3 contains 18 residues. The CDR3 sequence: CASLPQGARPRSDHEQFF.

J is TRBJ2-3 and V is TRBV7-6; absent DNA, TCRdb's TRBD1 call cannot be checked. The CDR3 runs 13 residues. CDR1 is SGHVS, CDR2 FNYEAQ, per germline. CDR3 in amino acids: CASSPDVPGTQYF. Together with reference TRBV7-6 and TRBJ2-3, the CDR3 gives the full variable domain: GAGVSQSPRYKVTKRGQDVALRCDPISGHVSLYWYRQALGQGPEFLTYFNYEAQQDKSGLPNDRFSAERPEGSISTLTIQRTEQRDSAMYRCASSPDVPGTQYFGPGTRLTVL.

The chain combines TRBV18 with TRBJ2-1; TCRdb designates TRBD2, a call that cannot be tested without DNA. The CDR3 has 16 residues. CDR1 KGHSH and CDR2 LQKENI come from the germline V gene. CDR3 sequence: CASSPTGTSLGNEQFF.

The chain links TRBV6-5 to TRBJ2-7; with no DNA, the TCRdb D assignment of TRBD1 cannot be verified. The germline V gene encodes CDR1 MNHEY and CDR2 SVGAGI. The CDR3 is 15 residues long. The CDR3 region is CASSYTGTGNYEQYF.

This rearrangement joins TRBV4-2 to TRBJ2-2; TCRdb proposes TRBD1, but this gene call is untestable without DNA. This CDR3 comprises 16 residues. Germline values: CDR1 LGHNA, CDR2 YNFKEQ. The CDR3 is CASRHGTGGDTGELFF.